The 3 T cell receptor beta chains presented below share a single source sample, sequenced in a study of high-grade serous ovarian cancer treatment subgroups. Tumor tissue was taken before any definitive surgery or chemotherapy was given. Repertoires were generated with immunoSEQ multiplex PCR, while TCRdb's copy carries only in-frame clones and drops some. The sample holds over 850 clones, around 77% seen once. The material sequenced was tumor tissue. These receptors were taken from a human donor with high-grade serous ovarian cancer.

The rearrangement links TRBV14 to TRBJ1-1, with D maybe TRBD1 (6 bases). This CDR3 region has 13 residues. The germline V gene encodes CDR1 SGHDN and CDR2 FVKESK. V shed 2 bases and J shed 4 bases, with 8 bases lying between them. In DNA, the CDR3 is TGTGCCAGCAGCCAACAGGGGATCACTGAAGCTTTCTTT. Translation gives CASSQQGITEAFF. Based on the CDR3 plus reference TRBV14 and TRBJ1-1, the full variable domain is EAGVTQFPSHSVIEKGQTVTLRCDPISGHDNLYWYRRVMGKEIKFLLHFVKESKQDESGMPNNRFLAERTGGTYSTLKVQPAELEDSGVYFCASSQQGITEAFFGQGTRLTVV.

In this sample, this clone turned up a few times. This chain links TRBV19 with TRBJ1-4; D call uncertain. The CDR3 sequence is 15 residues long. The germline CDR1 and CDR2 sequences are LNHDA and SQIVND (reference sequence). V lost 7 bases and J lost 8, with 20 bases in between. The CDR3 nucleotides are TGTGCCAGTATCGGAGTCGGCAGGAAAGCAGAAAAACTGTTTTTT. It specifies CASIGVGRKAEKLFF. Drawing the rest from reference TRBV19 and TRBJ1-4, the complete variable domain is DGGITQSPKYLFRKEGQNVTLSCEQNLNHDAMYWYRQDPGQGLRLIYYSQIVNDFQKGDIAEGYSVSREKKESFPLTVTSAQKNPTAFYLCASIGVGRKAEKLFFGSGTQLSVL.

The J gene is TRBJ2-7, the V gene TRBV7-3; 7 nucleotides line up with TRBD2. Germline-derived CDR1 and CDR2 are SGHTA and FQGTGA. V dropped 6 bases and J dropped 0; count of bases not matched to a gene: 8. This CDR3 comprises 15 residues. The CDR3 sequence: CASSSSPGGSYEQYF. CDR3 DNA: TGTGCCAGCAGTTCAAGCCCGGGGGGCTCCTACGAGCAGTACTTC. The entire variable domain, with the rest obtained from reference TRBV7-3 and TRBJ2-7, is as follows: GAGVSQTPSNKVTEKGKYVELRCDPISGHTALYWYRQSLGQGPEFLIYFQGTGAADDSGLPNDRFFAVRPEGSVSTLKIQRTERGDSAVYLCASSSSPGGSYEQYFGPGTRLTVT.